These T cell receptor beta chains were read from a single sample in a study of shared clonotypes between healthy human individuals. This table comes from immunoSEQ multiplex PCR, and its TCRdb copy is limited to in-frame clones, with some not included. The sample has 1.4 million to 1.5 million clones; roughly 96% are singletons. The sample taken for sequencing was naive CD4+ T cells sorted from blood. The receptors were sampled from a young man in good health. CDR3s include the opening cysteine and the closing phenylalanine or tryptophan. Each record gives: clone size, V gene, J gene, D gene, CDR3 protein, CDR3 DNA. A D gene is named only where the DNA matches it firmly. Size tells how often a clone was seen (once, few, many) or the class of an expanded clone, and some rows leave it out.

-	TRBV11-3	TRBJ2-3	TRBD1	CASSLTPRTGARTDTQYF	TGTGCCAGCAGCTTAACCCCTCGGACAGGGGCCCGCACAGATACGCAGTATTTT
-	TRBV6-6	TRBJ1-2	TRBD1	CASSYPGQGDGYTF	TGTGCCAGCAGTTACCCGGGACAGGGGGACGGCTACACCTTC
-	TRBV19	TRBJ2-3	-	CASSPSVSTDTQYF	TGTGCCAGTAGTCCGTCAGTTAGCACAGATACGCAGTATTTT
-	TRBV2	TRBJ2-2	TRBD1	CASSEVRTGAGELFF	TGTGCCAGCAGTGAAGTTCGGACAGGGGCCGGGGAGCTGTTTTTT
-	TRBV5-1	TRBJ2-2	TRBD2	CASSNRSLSGRNTGELFF	TGCGCCAGCAGCAACCGAAGTCTTAGCGGGAGAAACACCGGGGAGCTGTTTTTT
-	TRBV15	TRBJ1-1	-	CATSRQNTEAFF	TGTGCCACCAGCAGACAGAACACTGAAGCTTTCTTT
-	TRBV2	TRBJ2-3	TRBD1	CASSRQGAGDTQYF	TGTGCCAGCAGTAGACAGGGGGCGGGAGATACGCAGTATTTT
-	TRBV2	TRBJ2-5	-	CASSIKSQETQYF	TGTGCCAGCAGTATAAAGTCCCAAGAGACCCAGTACTTC
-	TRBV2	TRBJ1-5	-	CASSGGLYQPQHF	TGTGCCAGCAGTGGGGGACTTTATCAGCCCCAGCATTTT
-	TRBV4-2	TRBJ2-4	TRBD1	CASSQGGTGGEAKNIQYF	TGTGCCAGCAGCCAAGGCGGGACAGGGGGCGAAGCCAAAAACATTCAGTACTTC
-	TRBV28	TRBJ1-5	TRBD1	CASSPRLGQGALSQHF	TGTGCCAGCAGCCCCAGGTTGGGACAGGGGGCACTGTCCCAGCATTTT
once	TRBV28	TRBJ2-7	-	CASWGGRSSYEQYF	TGTGCCAGTTGGGGCGGAAGGAGCTCCTACGAGCAGTACTTC
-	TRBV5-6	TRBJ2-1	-	CASSLLGGREQFF	TGTGCCAGCAGCCTCCTTGGGGGGAGGGAGCAGTTCTTC
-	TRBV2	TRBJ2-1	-	CASISDTWIYNEQFF	TGTGCCAGCATATCGGACACCTGGATTTACAATGAGCAGTTCTTC
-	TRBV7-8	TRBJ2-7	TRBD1	CASSSRTGGGLRGSYEQYF	TGTGCCAGCAGCTCCCGGACAGGGGGCGGTCTTCGGGGGTCCTACGAGCAGTACTTC
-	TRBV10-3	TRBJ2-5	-	CATALGTGQETQYF	TGTGCCACTGCGTTGGGCACAGGCCAAGAGACCCAGTACTTC
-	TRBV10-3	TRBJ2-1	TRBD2	CAISESRVLAGGDNEQFF	TGTGCCATCAGTGAGTCGCGGGTACTAGCGGGAGGGGACAATGAGCAGTTCTTC
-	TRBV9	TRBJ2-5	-	CASSATGTPQETQYF	TGTGCCAGCAGCGCAACGGGAACGCCACAAGAGACCCAGTACTTC
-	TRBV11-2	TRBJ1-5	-	CASSRRGSNQPQHF	TGTGCCAGCAGCCGGAGAGGAAGCAATCAGCCCCAGCATTTT
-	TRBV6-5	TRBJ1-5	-	CASSPVRGGNQPQHF	TGTGCCAGCAGTCCCGTGCGGGGCGGGAATCAGCCCCAGCATTTT
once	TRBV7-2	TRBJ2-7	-	CASSRGGGSTYEQYF	TGTGCCAGCAGCCGCGGGGGCGGAAGTACCTACGAGCAGTACTTC
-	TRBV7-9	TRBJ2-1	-	CASSLALGVKFF	TGTGCCAGCAGCTTAGCCCTTGGAGTGAAGTTCTTC
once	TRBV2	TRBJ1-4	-	CASSQDNAATEKLFF	TGTGCCAGCAGTCAAGACAACGCGGCCACTGAAAAACTGTTTTTT
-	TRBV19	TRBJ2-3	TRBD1	CASTLRDRADTQYF	TGTGCCAGTACCCTAAGGGACAGGGCAGATACGCAGTATTTT
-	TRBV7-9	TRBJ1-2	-	CASSLWSGSNYGYTF	TGTGCCAGCAGCCTATGGTCAGGCTCCAACTATGGCTACACCTTC
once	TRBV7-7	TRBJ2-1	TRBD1	CASSLNRGNEQFF	TGTGCCAGCAGCTTGAACAGGGGCAATGAGCAGTTCTTC
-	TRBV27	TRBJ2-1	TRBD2	CASSLRASGVTYNEQFF	TGTGCCAGCAGTTTACGGGCTAGCGGAGTGACCTACAATGAGCAGTTCTTC
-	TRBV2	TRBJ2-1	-	CASSEIALQFF	TGTGCCAGCAGTGAAATAGCGTTACAGTTCTTC
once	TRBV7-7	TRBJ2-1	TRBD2	CASSQKARAGEQFF	TGTGCCAGCAGCCAGAAAGCTAGAGCGGGAGAGCAGTTCTTC
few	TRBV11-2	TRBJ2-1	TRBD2	CASSSLIVAGGYNEQFF	TGTGCCAGCAGCTCCCTAATTGTAGCGGGAGGGTACAATGAGCAGTTCTTC
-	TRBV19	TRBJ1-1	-	CASSSREKAFF	TGTGCCAGTAGTTCCCGAGAGAAGGCTTTCTTT
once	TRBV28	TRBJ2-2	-	CASSRADTIGRGELFF	TGTGCCAGCAGTCGGGCAGACACAATTGGTCGGGGGGAGCTGTTTTTT
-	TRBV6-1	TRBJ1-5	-	CASCPDFSQPQHF	TGTGCCAGCTGTCCGGACTTTAGTCAGCCCCAGCATTTT
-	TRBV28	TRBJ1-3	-	CASTFAGRGNTIYF	TGTGCCAGTACGTTTGCAGGGAGGGGAAACACCATATATTTT
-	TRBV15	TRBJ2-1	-	CATSRVPDEQFF	TGTGCCACCAGCAGAGTCCCCGATGAGCAGTTCTTC
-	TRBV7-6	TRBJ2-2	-	CASSLDHGELFF	TGTGCCAGCAGCTTAGATCACGGGGAGCTGTTTTTT
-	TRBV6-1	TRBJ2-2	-	CASSQRASNTGELFF	TGTGCCAGCAGTCAGCGGGCATCGAACACCGGGGAGCTGTTTTTT
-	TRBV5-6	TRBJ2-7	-	CASSLLSRGEQYF	TGTGCCAGCAGCTTGCTTTCCAGGGGCGAGCAGTACTTC
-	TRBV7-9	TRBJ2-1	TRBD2	CASSLAGGRRGEQFF	TGTGCCAGCAGCTTAGCGGGAGGGAGGCGCGGGGAGCAGTTCTTC
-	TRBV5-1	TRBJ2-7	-	CASSLDGPSYEQYF	TGCGCCAGCAGCTTGGACGGACCCTCCTACGAGCAGTACTTC
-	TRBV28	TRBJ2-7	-	CASRTPNIPYEQYF	TGTGCCAGCAGGACCCCCAACATACCCTACGAGCAGTACTTC
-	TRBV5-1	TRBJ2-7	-	CASSLEQLTYEQYF	TGCGCCAGCAGCTTGGAACAGTTAACCTACGAGCAGTACTTC
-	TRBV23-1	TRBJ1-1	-	CASSQSVGPEVTFF	TGCGCCAGCAGTCAATCGGTAGGGCCCGAAGTAACTTTCTTT
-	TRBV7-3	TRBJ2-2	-	CASSLSSADTGELFF	TGTGCCAGCAGCTTAAGTAGCGCCGACACCGGGGAGCTGTTTTTT
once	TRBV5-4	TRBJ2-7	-	CASSGTPLYEQYF	TGTGCCAGCAGCGGGACCCCGCTCTACGAGCAGTACTTC
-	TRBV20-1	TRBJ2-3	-	CSAAHSDTQYF	TGCAGTGCCGCCCACTCAGATACGCAGTATTTT
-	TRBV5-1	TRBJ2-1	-	CASMSQGAGINNEQFF	TGCGCCAGCATGTCTCAGGGTGCGGGAATAAACAATGAGCAGTTCTTC
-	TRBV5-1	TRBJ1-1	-	CASSPGGNWGLDTEAFF	TGCGCCAGCAGCCCAGGCGGGAACTGGGGGCTAGACACTGAAGCTTTCTTT
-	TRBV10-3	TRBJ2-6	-	CAISAGTDSSGANVLTF	TGTGCCATCAGCGCCGGGACGGACTCCTCTGGGGCCAACGTCCTGACTTTC
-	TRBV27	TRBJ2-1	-	CASSLSVYNEQFF	TGTGCCAGCAGTTTATCAGTGTACAATGAGCAGTTCTTC
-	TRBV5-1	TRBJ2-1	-	CASSLSPPEEQFF	TGCGCCAGCAGCTTGAGTCCCCCGGAGGAGCAGTTCTTC
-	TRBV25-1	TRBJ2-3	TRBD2	CASSDHGTSGRGDTQYF	TGTGCCAGCAGTGACCACGGGACTAGCGGGAGGGGAGATACGCAGTATTTT
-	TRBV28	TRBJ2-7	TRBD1	CASSLLGLGQTLYEQYF	TGTGCCAGCAGTTTATTAGGTTTGGGACAGACCCTCTACGAGCAGTACTTC
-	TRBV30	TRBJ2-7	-	CAWNFGRSYEQYF	TGTGCCTGGAACTTCGGAAGAAGTTACGAGCAGTACTTC
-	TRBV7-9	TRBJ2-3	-	CASSPGLGGGTDTQYF	TGTGCCAGCAGCCCAGGACTGGGGGGCGGGACAGATACGCAGTATTTT